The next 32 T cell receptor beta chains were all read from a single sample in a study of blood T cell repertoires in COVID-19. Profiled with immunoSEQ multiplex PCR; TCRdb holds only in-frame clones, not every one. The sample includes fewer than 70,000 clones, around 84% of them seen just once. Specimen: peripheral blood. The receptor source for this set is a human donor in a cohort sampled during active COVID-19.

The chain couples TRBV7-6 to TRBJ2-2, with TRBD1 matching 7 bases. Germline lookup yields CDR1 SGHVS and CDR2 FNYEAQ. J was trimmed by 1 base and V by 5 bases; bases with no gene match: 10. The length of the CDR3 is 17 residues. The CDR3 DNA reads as TGTGCCAGCAGCCTACATCGGACAGGAGGGAACACCGGGGAGCTGTTTTTT. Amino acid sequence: CASSLHRTGGNTGELFF.

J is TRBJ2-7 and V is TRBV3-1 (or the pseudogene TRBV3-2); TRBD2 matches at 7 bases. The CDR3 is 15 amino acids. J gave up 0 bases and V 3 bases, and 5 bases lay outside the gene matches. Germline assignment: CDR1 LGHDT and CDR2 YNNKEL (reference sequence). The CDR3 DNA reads TGTGCCAGCAGCCATGGCGGGGGTGGCTCCTACGAGCAGTACTTC. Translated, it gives CASSHGGGGSYEQYF.

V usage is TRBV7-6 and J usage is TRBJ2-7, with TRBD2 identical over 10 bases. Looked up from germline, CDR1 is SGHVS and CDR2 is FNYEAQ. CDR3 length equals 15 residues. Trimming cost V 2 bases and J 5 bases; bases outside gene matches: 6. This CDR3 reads CASSLLAGGINEQYF. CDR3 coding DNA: TGTGCCAGCAGCTTATTAGCGGGGGGTATCAACGAGCAGTACTTC.

CDR3 amino acids: CASSFNQSPYEQYF. CDR3 bases: TGTGCCAGCAGCTTTAACCAGTCCCCTTACGAGCAGTACTTC. The chain employs TRBV7-9 and TRBJ2-7, with D unclear. V lost 3 bases, J lost 4 bases, and 13 bases lay in between. This CDR3 contains 14 residues. Germline CDR1 is SEHNR and CDR2 is FQNEAQ (reference sequence).

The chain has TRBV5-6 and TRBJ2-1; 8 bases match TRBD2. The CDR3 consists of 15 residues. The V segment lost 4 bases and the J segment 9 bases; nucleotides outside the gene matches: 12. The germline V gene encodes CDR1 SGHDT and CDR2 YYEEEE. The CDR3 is CASSLTGGPIGEQFF. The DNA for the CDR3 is TGTGCCAGCAGCCTTACGGGAGGGCCGATCGGTGAGCAGTTCTTC.

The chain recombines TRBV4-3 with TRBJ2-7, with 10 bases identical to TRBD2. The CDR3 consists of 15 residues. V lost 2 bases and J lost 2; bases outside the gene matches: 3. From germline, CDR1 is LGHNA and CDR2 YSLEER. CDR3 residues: CASSQRLAGAYEQYF. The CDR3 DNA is TGCGCCAGCAGCCAAAGACTAGCGGGTGCCTACGAGCAGTACTTC.

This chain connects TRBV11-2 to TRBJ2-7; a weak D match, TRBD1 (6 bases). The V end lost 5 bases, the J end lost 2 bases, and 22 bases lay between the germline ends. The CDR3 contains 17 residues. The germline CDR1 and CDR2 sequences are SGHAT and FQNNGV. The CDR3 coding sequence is TGTGCCAGCAGCCCCCGGGCCCGTGGACAGCCTCCCTACGAGCAGTACTTC. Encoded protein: CASSPRARGQPPYEQYF.

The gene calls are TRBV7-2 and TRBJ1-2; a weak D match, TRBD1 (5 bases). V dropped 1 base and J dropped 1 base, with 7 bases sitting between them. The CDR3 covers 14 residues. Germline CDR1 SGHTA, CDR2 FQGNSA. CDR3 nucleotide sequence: TGTGCCAGCAGCTTAGGCGGGGGTAACTATGGCTACACCTTC. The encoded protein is CASSLGGGNYGYTF.

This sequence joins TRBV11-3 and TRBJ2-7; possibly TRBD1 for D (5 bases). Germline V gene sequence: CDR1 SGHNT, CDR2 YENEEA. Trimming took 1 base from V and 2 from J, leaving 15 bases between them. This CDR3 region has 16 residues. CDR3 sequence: CASSLVAGKRTYEQYF. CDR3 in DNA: TGTGCCAGCAGCTTAGTGGCAGGGAAAAGAACCTACGAGCAGTACTTC.

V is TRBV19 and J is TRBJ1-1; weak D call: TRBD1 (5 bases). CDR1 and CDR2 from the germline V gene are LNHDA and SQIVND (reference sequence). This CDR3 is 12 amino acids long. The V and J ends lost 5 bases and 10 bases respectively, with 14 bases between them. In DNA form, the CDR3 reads TGTGCCAGTAGTCCGGTCGGGCAGGGAGCTTTCTTT. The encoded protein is CASSPVGQGAFF.

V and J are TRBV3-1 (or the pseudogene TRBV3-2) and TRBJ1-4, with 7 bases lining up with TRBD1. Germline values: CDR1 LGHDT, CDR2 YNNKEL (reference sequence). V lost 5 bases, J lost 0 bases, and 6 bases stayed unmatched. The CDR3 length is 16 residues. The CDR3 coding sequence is TGTGCCAGCAGCAAGGACAGGACGTCAACTAATGAAAAACTGTTTTTT. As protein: CASSKDRTSTNEKLFF.

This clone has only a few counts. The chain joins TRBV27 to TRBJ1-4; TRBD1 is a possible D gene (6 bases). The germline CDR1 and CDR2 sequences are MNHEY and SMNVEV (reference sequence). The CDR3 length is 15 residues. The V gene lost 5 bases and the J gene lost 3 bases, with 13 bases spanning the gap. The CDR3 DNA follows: TGTGCCAGCAGTCCCAGACAGGCTTCTAATGAAAAACTGTTTTTT. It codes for CASSPRQASNEKLFF.

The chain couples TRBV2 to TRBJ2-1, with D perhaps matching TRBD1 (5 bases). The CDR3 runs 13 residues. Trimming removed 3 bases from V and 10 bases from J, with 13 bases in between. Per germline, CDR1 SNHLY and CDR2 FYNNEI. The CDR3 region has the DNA TGTGCCAGCAGTGATTACAGGCTTGGGGAGCAGTTCTTC. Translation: CASSDYRLGEQFF.

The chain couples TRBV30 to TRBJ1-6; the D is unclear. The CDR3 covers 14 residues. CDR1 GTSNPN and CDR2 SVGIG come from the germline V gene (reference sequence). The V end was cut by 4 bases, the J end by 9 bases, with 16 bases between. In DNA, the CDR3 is TGTGCCTGGAATCCGGGAAATTTCGGTTCACCCCTCCACTTT. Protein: CAWNPGNFGSPLHF.

CDR3 coding DNA: TGTGCCAGCAGCCACCTCCGGTCGGACGAGCAGTACTTC. Amino acids: CASSHLRSDEQYF. The chain employs TRBV6-6 and TRBJ2-7, with D unclear. The CDR3 contains 13 residues. Per germline, CDR1 MNHNY and CDR2 SVGAGI (reference sequence). V lost 6 bases to trimming and J lost 5 bases, with 14 bases between them.

CDR3 amino acids: CASSYSRRRSGSNQPQHF. Written as DNA, the CDR3 is TGTGCCAGCAGTTACTCGAGGCGACGGAGCGGATCCAATCAGCCCCAGCATTTT. The chain employs TRBV6-2 or TRBV6-3 and TRBJ1-5; D unresolved. With 0 bases removed from V and 3 bases from J, the gap between germline ends came to 18 bases. The CDR3 contains 18 residues. CDR1 and CDR2 (germline): MNHEY, SVGEGT.

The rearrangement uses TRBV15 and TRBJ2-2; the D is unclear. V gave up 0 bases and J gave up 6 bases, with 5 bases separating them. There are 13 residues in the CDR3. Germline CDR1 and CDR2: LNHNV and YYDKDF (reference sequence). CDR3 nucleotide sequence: TGTGCCACCAGCAGAGATATCGCCGGGGAGCTGTTTTTT. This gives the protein CATSRDIAGELFF. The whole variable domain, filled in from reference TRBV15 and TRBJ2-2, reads DAMVIQNPRYQVTQFGKPVTLSCSQTLNHNVMYWYQQKSSQAPKLLFHYYDKDFNNEADTPDNFQSRRPNTSFCFLDIRSPGLGDTAMYLCATSRDIAGELFFGEGSRLTVL.

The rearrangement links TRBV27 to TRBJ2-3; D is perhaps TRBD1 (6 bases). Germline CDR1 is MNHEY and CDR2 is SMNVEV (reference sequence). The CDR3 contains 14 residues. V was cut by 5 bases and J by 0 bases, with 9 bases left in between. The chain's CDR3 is CASSQTGSTDTQYF. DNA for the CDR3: TGTGCCAGCAGTCAAACAGGGAGCACAGATACGCAGTATTTT.

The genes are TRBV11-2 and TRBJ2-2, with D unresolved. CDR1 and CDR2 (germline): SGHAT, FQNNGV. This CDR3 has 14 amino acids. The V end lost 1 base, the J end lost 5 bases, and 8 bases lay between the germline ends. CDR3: CASSLASRTGELFF. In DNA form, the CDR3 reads TGTGCCAGCAGCTTAGCCAGTCGAACCGGGGAGCTGTTTTTT.

The CDR3 loop is CASCDGNFAEAFF. CDR3 DNA: TGTGCCAGCTGCGACGGGAATTTCGCTGAAGCTTTCTTT. J is TRBJ1-1 and V is TRBV2, with unresolved D. The germline V gene has CDR1 SNHLY and CDR2 FYNNEI. There are 13 residues in the CDR3. The V end was cut by 8 bases, the J end by 6 bases, with 16 bases between. Drawing the rest from reference TRBV2 and TRBJ1-1, the complete variable domain is EPEVTQTPSHQVTQMGQEVILRCVPISNHLYFYWYRQILGQKVEFLVSFYNNEISEKSEIFDDQFSVERPDGSNFTLKIRSTKLEDSAMYFCASCDGNFAEAFFGQGTRLTVV.

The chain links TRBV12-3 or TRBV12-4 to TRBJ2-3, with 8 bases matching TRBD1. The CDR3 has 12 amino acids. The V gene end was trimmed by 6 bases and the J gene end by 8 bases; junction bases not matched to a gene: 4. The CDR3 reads CASSHTGGTQYF. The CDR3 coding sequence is TGTGCCAGCAGCCATACAGGGGGTACGCAGTATTTT.

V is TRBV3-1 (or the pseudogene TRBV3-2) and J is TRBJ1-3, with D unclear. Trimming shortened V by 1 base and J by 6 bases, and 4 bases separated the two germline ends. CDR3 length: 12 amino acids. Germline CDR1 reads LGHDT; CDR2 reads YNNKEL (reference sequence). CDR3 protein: CASSQAQNTIYF. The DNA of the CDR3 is TGTGCCAGCAGCCAAGCCCAAAACACCATATATTTT.

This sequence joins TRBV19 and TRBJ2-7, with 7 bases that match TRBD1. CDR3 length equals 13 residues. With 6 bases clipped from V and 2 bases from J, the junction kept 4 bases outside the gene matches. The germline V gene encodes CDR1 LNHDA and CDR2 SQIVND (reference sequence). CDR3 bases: TGTGCCAGTAGCACACAGGGGACCTACGAGCAGTACTTC. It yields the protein CASSTQGTYEQYF.

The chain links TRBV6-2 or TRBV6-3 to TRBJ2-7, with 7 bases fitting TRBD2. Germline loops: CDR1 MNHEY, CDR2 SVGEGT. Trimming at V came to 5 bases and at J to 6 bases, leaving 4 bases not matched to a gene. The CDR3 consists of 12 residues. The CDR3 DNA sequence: TGTGCCAGCAGTGAGCGGGGCGCCGAGCAGTACTTC. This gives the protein CASSERGAEQYF.

The CDR3 sequence: CSVEAGAGTSPYEQYF. The CDR3 coding sequence is TGCAGCGTTGAAGCGGGGGCCGGGACTAGCCCCTACGAGCAGTACTTC. V and J are TRBV29-1 and TRBJ2-7; TRBD2 matches 9 bases. J gave up 2 bases and V 1 base, and 9 bases lay outside the gene matches. Germline V CDR1 and CDR2: SQVTM, ANQGSEA. This CDR3 is built from 16 residues.

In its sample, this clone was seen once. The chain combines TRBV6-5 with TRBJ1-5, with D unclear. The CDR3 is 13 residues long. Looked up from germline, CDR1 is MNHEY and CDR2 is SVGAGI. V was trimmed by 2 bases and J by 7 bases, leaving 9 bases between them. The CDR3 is CASSYTSHQPQHF. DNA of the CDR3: TGTGCCAGCAGTTACACATCCCACCAGCCCCAGCATTTT.

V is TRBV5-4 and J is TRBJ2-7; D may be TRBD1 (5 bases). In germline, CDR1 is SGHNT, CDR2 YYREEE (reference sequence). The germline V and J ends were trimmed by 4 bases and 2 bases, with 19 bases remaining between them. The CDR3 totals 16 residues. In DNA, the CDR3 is TGTGCCAGCAGCAGTAGTACAGGCCCCCTTCCCTACGAGCAGTACTTC. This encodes CASSSSTGPLPYEQYF.

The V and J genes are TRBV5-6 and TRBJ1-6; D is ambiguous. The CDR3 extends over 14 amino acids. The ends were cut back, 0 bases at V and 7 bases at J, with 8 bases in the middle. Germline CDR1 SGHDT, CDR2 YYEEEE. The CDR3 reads CASSLEIGNSPLHF. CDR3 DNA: TGTGCCAGCAGCTTGGAAATCGGGAATTCACCCCTCCACTTT.

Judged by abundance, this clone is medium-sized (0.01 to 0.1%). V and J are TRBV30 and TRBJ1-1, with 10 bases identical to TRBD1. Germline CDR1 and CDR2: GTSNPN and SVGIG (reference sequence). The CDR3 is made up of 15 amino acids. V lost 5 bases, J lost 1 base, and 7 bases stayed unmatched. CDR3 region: CAWERDRGTNTEAFF. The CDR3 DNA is TGTGCCTGGGAGAGGGACAGGGGAACGAACACTGAAGCTTTCTTT.

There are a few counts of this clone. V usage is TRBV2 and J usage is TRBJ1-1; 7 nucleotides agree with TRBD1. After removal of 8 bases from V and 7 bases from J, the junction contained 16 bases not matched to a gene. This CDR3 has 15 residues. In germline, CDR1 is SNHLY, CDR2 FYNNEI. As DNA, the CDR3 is TGTGCCAGCGAGTGGGCAGGGGGTTTGGAAAATGAAGCTTTCTTT. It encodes CASEWAGGLENEAFF.

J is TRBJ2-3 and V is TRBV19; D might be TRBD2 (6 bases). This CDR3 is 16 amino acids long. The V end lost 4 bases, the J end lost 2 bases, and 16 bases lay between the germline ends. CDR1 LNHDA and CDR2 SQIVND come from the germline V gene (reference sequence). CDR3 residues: CASSRGVGWVTDTQYF. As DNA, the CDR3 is TGTGCCAGTAGTAGGGGGGTAGGCTGGGTCACAGATACGCAGTATTTT.

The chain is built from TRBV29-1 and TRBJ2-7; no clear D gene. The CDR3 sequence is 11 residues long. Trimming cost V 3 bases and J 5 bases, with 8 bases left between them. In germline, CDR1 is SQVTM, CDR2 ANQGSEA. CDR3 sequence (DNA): TGCAGCGTTGAGAGAGGCAACGAGCAGTACTTC. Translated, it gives CSVERGNEQYF.